Here is one T cell receptor (beta chain) with its context. Its antigen remains unknown. The data were produced by immunoSEQ multiplex PCR, yet TCRdb's version contains in-frame clones alone and is incomplete. The sample lists fewer than 35,000 clones, about 85% occurring once. These data come from a study of T cells in localized non-small cell lung cancer. The study's findings and limits: Higher blood T cell density tracked longer overall survival. A median around 57 of the top 100 tumor clones appeared in adjacent lung. Heterogeneity remains possible, as sequencing covered one tumor region only. The greatest T cell clonality was found in uninvolved adjacent lung (higher than in tumor).

The V and J ends lost 4 bases and 0 bases respectively, with 8 bases between them. The CDR3 extends over 13 amino acids. Per the germline V gene, CDR1 is SGHNT and CDR2 is YYREEE (reference sequence). The V call is TRBV5-4, the J call TRBJ2-7, with D perhaps being TRBD1 or TRBD2 (5 bases each). The sequencing used peripheral blood mononuclear cells, collected before any cancer treatment. This TCR was sampled from a man between 40 and 70 years old with stage III lung adenocarcinoma. The DNA of the CDR3 is TGTGCCAGCAGCCGGGACCGCTCCTACGAGCAGTACTTC. Translating it yields CASSRDRSYEQYF.